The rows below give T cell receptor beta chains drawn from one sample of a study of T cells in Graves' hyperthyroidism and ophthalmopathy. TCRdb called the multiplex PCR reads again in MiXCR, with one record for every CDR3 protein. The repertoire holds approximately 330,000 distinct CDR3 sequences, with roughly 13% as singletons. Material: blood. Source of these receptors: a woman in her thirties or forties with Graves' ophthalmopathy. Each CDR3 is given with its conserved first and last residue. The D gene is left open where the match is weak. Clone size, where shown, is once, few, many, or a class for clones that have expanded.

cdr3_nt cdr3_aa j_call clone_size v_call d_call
TGTGCTAGTGGTTTGCCCCGTCCGGGGGGGCTTACTGAAGCTTTCTTT CASGLPRPGGLTEAFF TRBJ1-1 many TRBV12-5 -
TGCAGCGTGTTAGGCGGACAGTCCTACGAGCAGTACTTC CSVLGGQSYEQYF TRBJ2-7 - TRBV29-1 -
TGCGCCAGCAGCCAAGCAGCAGATGGGTCCTACGAGCAGTACTTC CASSQAADGSYEQYF TRBJ2-7 many TRBV4-1 -
TGTGCCAGCAGTACCCCCGGGCTAACCTACGAGCAGTACTTC CASSTPGLTYEQYF TRBJ2-7 many TRBV28 -
TGCGCCAGCAGTGAGTCACCCAACTATGGCTACACCTTC CASSESPNYGYTF TRBJ1-2 many TRBV10-1 -
TGTGCCAGCAGAGCGGACGGTAACACCGGGGAGCTGTTTTTT CASRADGNTGELFF TRBJ2-2 many TRBV6-2/TRBV6-3 -
TGCAGTGCTAGAGCCCAGCAAGAGACCCAGTACTTC CSARAQQETQYF TRBJ2-5 many TRBV20-1 -
TGTGCCAGCAGCCAAGTTTGGGGAACCACAGATACGCAGTATTTT CASSQVWGTTDTQYF TRBJ2-3 - TRBV4-2 -
TGTGCCAGCAGTACACCAGACAAGGCCTACGAGCAGTACTTC CASSTPDKAYEQYF TRBJ2-7 many TRBV6-2/TRBV6-3 -
TGTGCCAGCAGCTACGGACGGGCCGGCTCTGGGGCCAACGTCCTGACTTTC CASSYGRAGSGANVLTF TRBJ2-6 many TRBV7-2 -